Below are 18 T cell receptor beta chains sequenced from a single sample in a study of blood T cells in healthy people across ages. Through a sample-barcoded 5' primer and a J-beta primer mix, a second PCR was run for roughly 7 to 12 cycles. TCRdb called the 5' RACE reads again in MiXCR, with one record for every CDR3 protein. The repertoire holds roughly 680,000 distinct CDR3 sequences, with 20% to 25% as singletons. The specimen sequenced was blood. The source is a man between 70 and 80 years old in good health.

The chain links TRBV4-2 to TRBJ1-2; no definite D call. Germline V gene data show CDR1 as LGHNA and CDR2 as YNFKEQ. This CDR3 spans 14 amino acids. Trimming left V 2 bases short and J 3 bases short, with 10 bases between. This chain's CDR3 is CASSQLLDYYGYTF. The CDR3 DNA is TGTGCCAGCAGCCAATTGTTGGACTACTATGGCTACACCTTC.

The V gene is TRBV5-1, the J gene TRBJ2-7; 8 bases line up with TRBD1. Germline CDR1 is SGHRS and CDR2 is YFSETQ. This CDR3 region has 16 residues. The J segment lost 4 bases and the V segment lost 0 bases, leaving 9 bases of the junction unmatched. In DNA form, the CDR3 reads TGCGCCAGCAGCTTGGCCGACAGGGGTTCTTGGTACGAGCAGTACTTC. Protein product: CASSLADRGSWYEQYF. The full variable domain, in which reference TRBV5-1 and TRBJ2-7 provide the parts outside the CDR3, is KAGVTQTPRYLIKTRGQQVTLSCSPISGHRSVSWYQQTPGQGLQFLFEYFSETQRNKGNFPGRFSGRQFSNSRSEMNVSTLELGDSALYLCASSLADRGSWYEQYFGPGTRLTVT.

This clonotype was seen a few times. This chain connects TRBV20-1 to TRBJ2-2; TRBD1 is a possible D gene (6 bases). This CDR3 spans 14 amino acids. Between the trimmed V and J ends, which lost 6 bases and 0 bases, there was a span of 11 bases. Germline CDR1 and CDR2: DFQATT and SNEGSKA (reference sequence). CDR3 amino acids: CSANRVSNTGELFF. Here the CDR3 DNA reads TGCAGTGCGAACAGGGTATCGAACACCGGGGAGCTGTTTTTT.

The chain has TRBV7-2 and TRBJ2-5; D is ambiguous. The germline CDR1 and CDR2 sequences are SGHTA and FQGNSA. The CDR3 sequence is 14 residues long. V gave up 1 base and J gave up 2 bases, with 8 bases separating them. CDR3 nucleotide sequence: TGTGCCAGCAGCTTAGAAATAGGGCAAGAGACCCAGTACTTC. This sequence encodes CASSLEIGQETQYF.

This clonotype turned up a few times. This chain uses TRBV3-1 with TRBJ2-5; D not certain. The V gene's germline CDR1 is LGHDT and CDR2 YNNKEL (reference sequence). The CDR3 consists of 14 residues. Trimming left V 2 bases short and J 1 base short, with 8 bases between. The CDR3 region is CASSQPPRQETQYF. The CDR3 bases are TGTGCCAGCAGCCAACCTCCGCGCCAAGAGACCCAGTACTTC.

The table lists this clonotype with a few counts. V is TRBV12-3 or TRBV12-4 and J is TRBJ2-3; no clear D gene. There are 16 residues in the CDR3. Trimming shortened V by 6 bases and J by 2 bases, and 18 bases separated the two germline ends. This CDR3 reads CASSQTDGRVTDTQYF. In DNA form, the CDR3 reads TGTGCCAGCAGCCAAACGGACGGACGGGTCACAGATACGCAGTATTTT.

The chain uses TRBV10-3 and TRBJ1-6; 7 positions match TRBD1. Germline V CDR1 and CDR2: ENHRY, SYGVKD. The J segment lost 5 bases and the V segment lost 8 bases, leaving 6 bases of the junction unmatched. The CDR3 runs to 14 residues. This chain's CDR3 is CAIGDRSDNSPLHF. The DNA of the CDR3 is TGTGCCATCGGGGACAGATCAGATAATTCACCCCTCCACTTT.

The DNA of the CDR3 is TGTGCCAGCAGCTTACGCCCGTTGCCACCCCAAGAGACCCAGTACTTC. Its protein product is CASSLRPLPPQETQYF. The chain joins TRBV7-2 to TRBJ2-5; D gene uncertain. CDR3 length equals 16 residues. Trimming shortened V by 2 bases and J by 1 base, and 14 bases separated the two germline ends. The germline gives CDR1 SGHTA, CDR2 FQGNSA.

The sample holds a few counts of this clonotype. The CDR3 is CSVGQGGGQPQHF. CDR3 in DNA: TGCAGCGTTGGACAAGGTGGGGGTCAGCCCCAGCATTTT. The chain links TRBV29-1 to TRBJ1-5; D is perhaps TRBD1 (5 bases). CDR1 is SQVTM, CDR2 ANQGSEA, per germline. The CDR3 totals 13 residues. The V end was cut by 4 bases, the J end by 6 bases, with 13 bases between.

Comments on this clonotype: One end of the junction fails to match germline, which may point to a read error. The J gene is TRBJ2-1, the V gene TRBV7-2; TRBD2 matches 10 bases. This CDR3 comprises 15 residues. Looked up from germline, CDR1 is SGHTA and CDR2 is FQGNSA. The CDR3 loop is CASSLAGDPYGGQFF. The DNA for the CDR3 is TGTGCCAGCAGCCTAGCGGGGGACCCTTATGGGGGGCAGTTCTTC.

In this sample, this clonotype turned up a few times. CDR3: CASSLEGNSYNEQFF. In DNA form, the CDR3 reads TGCGCCAGCAGCTTAGAGGGTAACTCCTACAATGAGCAGTTCTTC. This chain uses TRBV5-1 with TRBJ2-1; possibly TRBD2 for D (5 bases). The CDR3 contains 15 residues. Trimming removed 2 bases from V and 0 bases from J, with 9 bases in between. Germline V gives CDR1 SGHRS, CDR2 YFSETQ.

This clonotype has just a few counts. V is TRBV5-1 and J is TRBJ1-4; D unclear. In germline, CDR1 is SGHRS, CDR2 YFSETQ. The CDR3 is 13 amino acids. Trimming took 0 bases from V and 12 from J, leaving 12 bases between them. The CDR3 protein is CASSLETPRELFF. The CDR3 coding sequence is TGCGCCAGCAGCTTGGAAACCCCGCGGGAACTGTTTTTT. The complete variable domain, with remaining parts taken from reference TRBV5-1 and TRBJ1-4, reads KAGVTQTPRYLIKTRGQQVTLSCSPISGHRSVSWYQQTPGQGLQFLFEYFSETQRNKGNFPGRFSGRQFSNSRSEMNVSTLELGDSALYLCASSLETPRELFFGSGTQLSVL.

The CDR3 loop is CASSKWGSGDSTGEQYF. In DNA, the CDR3 is TGTGCCAGCAGCAAATGGGGTAGCGGAGACTCTACGGGGGAGCAGTACTTC. The chain uses TRBV21-1 and TRBJ2-7; TRBD2 is the table's D call, not checked against the DNA. TRBV21-1 is marked as a pseudogene. The CDR3 covers 17 residues.

The chain is built from TRBV5-1 and TRBJ1-1; D remains unclear. This CDR3 spans 14 amino acids. Trimming left V 3 bases short and J 1 base short, with 10 bases between. Germline CDR1 SGHRS, CDR2 YFSETQ. In DNA, the CDR3 is TGCGCCAGCAGCTCCGCCGGGAGGAACACTGAAGCTTTCTTT. The encoded protein is CASSSAGRNTEAFF.

J is TRBJ2-7 and V is TRBV28; D remains unclear. The CDR3 loop spans 14 amino acids. Germline V CDR1 and CDR2: MDHEN, SYDVKM. Trimming removed 1 base from V and 3 bases from J, with 10 bases in between. The CDR3 DNA reads as TGTGCCAGCAGTTTATCTAGTCCCGGCTACGAGCAGTACTTC. This sequence encodes CASSLSSPGYEQYF.

The chain recombines TRBV24-1 with TRBJ2-1, with D unresolved. The CDR3 has 14 amino acids. Per germline, CDR1 KGHDR and CDR2 SFDVKD. Trimming took off 4 bases at V and 0 bases at J, with 6 bases between the two ends. CDR3 sequence: CATSDPASYNEQFF. The CDR3 DNA reads TGTGCCACCAGTGACCCAGCCTCCTACAATGAGCAGTTCTTC.

This clonotype was recorded a few times. Germline and junction disagree at one end, which may indicate a read error. The chain recombines TRBV29-1 with TRBJ2-5; either TRBD1 or TRBD2 may supply D (5 bases each). The V gene's germline CDR1 is SQVTM and CDR2 ANQGSEA. CDR3 length: 13 amino acids. CDR3 coding DNA: TGCAGCGGTGAATTTGTGGGGACAGAGACCCAGTACTTC. Its protein product is CSGEFVGTETQYF.

The chain joins TRBV28 to TRBJ2-5; maybe TRBD2 (6 bases). The CDR3 is made up of 15 amino acids. V was cut by 1 base and J by 6 bases, with 15 bases left in between. Per germline, CDR1 MDHEN and CDR2 SYDVKM. The DNA for the CDR3 is TGTGCCAGCAGTTTATCGGGGCAGGGAGGAAAGACCCAGTACTTC. It is translated as CASSLSGQGGKTQYF.